This passage covers 22 T cell receptor beta chains from one sample sequenced in a study of blood T cells in healthy people across ages. Together with a sample-barcoded 5' primer, a J-beta primer mix was included in a second PCR lasting about 6 to 12 cycles. TCRdb independently ran MiXCR on the 5' RACE reads; one entry per CDR3 protein. The sample contains around 2 million distinct CDR3 sequences, about 39% of which appear only once. Material: blood. The receptors come from a human donor in good health.

Points on this clonotype: At one end the junction does not follow the germline gene, possibly because of a read error. The genes are TRBV7-7 and TRBJ2-7; D gene uncertain. In germline, CDR1 is SSHAT, CDR2 FNYEAQ (reference sequence). The CDR3 is made up of 15 amino acids. DNA of the CDR3: TGTGCTAGCAGCTATCGGGCCAGCGACTCCTACGAGCAGTACTTC. Its translation: CASSYRASDSYEQYF. Using reference TRBV7-7 and TRBJ2-7 for the parts outside the CDR3, the full variable domain is GAGVSQSPRYKVTKRGQDVTLRCDPISSHATLYWYQQALGQGPEFLTYFNYEAQPDKSGLPSDRFSAERPEGSISTLTIQRTEQRDSAMYRCASSYRASDSYEQYFGPGTRLTVT.

V and J are TRBV24-1 and TRBJ1-1, with 12 bases that match TRBD1. Germline CDR1 and CDR2: KGHDR and SFDVKD. The V segment lost 3 bases and the J segment 10 bases; nucleotides outside the gene matches: 8. This CDR3 is built from 15 residues. The CDR3 nucleotides read TGTGCCACCAGTGATGCCGGGACAGGGGGCGTGGGAGCTTTCTTT. As protein: CATSDAGTGGVGAFF.

The chain carries TRBV7-8 and TRBJ2-7; 8 nucleotides align to TRBD2. Germline lookup yields CDR1 SGHVS and CDR2 FQNEAQ. The CDR3 totals 19 residues. The V and J ends lost 1 base and 2 bases, in that order; junction bases with no gene match: 16. Here the CDR3 reads CASSLVVLAGTATPYEQYF. CDR3 nucleotides: TGTGCCAGCAGCTTAGTGGTATTAGCGGGGACCGCTACCCCCTACGAGCAGTACTTC.

In regard to this clonotype: A read error may produce the germline difference seen at one junction end. This sequence joins TRBV12-3 or TRBV12-4 and TRBJ2-3; TRBD2 aligns across 9 bases. The CDR3 covers 18 residues. The CDR3 DNA reads TGTGCCAGCAGTTTAGTGGCGGGGGGGATGAAAAGCACAGATGCGCAGTATTTT. This translates into CASSLVAGGMKSTDAQYF.

This clonotype was counted a single time. V is TRBV4-3 and J is TRBJ2-1; a possible D gene is TRBD2 (5 bases). The CDR3 is 15 residues long. Germline values: CDR1 LGHNA, CDR2 YSLEER. Trimming took 0 bases from V and 4 from J, leaving 10 bases between them. The CDR3 region is CASSQEEAAYNEQFF. CDR3 sequence (DNA): TGCGCCAGCAGCCAAGAGGAGGCGGCGTACAATGAGCAGTTCTTC.

This clonotype showed up just a few times. V usage is TRBV24-1 and J usage is TRBJ2-5; a weak D match, TRBD2 (7 bases). V was cut by 4 bases and J by 4 bases, with 18 bases left in between. This CDR3 spans 16 amino acids. Germline V gene lookup returns CDR1 KGHDR and CDR2 SFDVKD. The CDR3: CATSDSPLGGGETQYF. The CDR3 DNA sequence: TGTGCCACCAGTGACTCCCCCCTAGGGGGGGGAGAGACCCAGTACTTC.

CDR3 in amino acids: CASSLARSEQYF. The DNA of the CDR3 is TGTGCCAGCAGCTTGGCTCGAAGCGAGCAGTACTTC. V and J are TRBV5-4 and TRBJ2-7; D uncertain. Trimming left V 0 bases short and J 6 bases short, with 7 bases between. The CDR3 is 12 amino acids. In germline, CDR1 is SGHNT, CDR2 YYREEE (reference sequence).

This clonotype has more than one count but fewer than ten. V usage is TRBV27 and J usage is TRBJ2-1; no definite D call. Germline V gene sequence: CDR1 MNHEY, CDR2 SMNVEV (reference sequence). V was pared by 3 bases and J by 8 bases, with 8 bases between. The CDR3 extends over 12 amino acids. CDR3 in DNA: TGTGCCAGCAGTTTTGGGTACGATGAGCAGTTCTTC. It is translated as CASSFGYDEQFF.

The sample holds a few counts of this clonotype. This chain connects TRBV3-1 to TRBJ2-6; 10 nucleotides agree with TRBD1. This CDR3 is built from 19 residues. Germline CDR1 reads LGHDT; CDR2 reads YNNKEL (reference sequence). V lost 3 bases, J lost 4 bases, and 12 bases stayed unmatched. CDR3 nucleotides: TGTGCCAGCAGCCATGCCCCCGGGACAGGGGTGTTCGGGGCCAACGTCCTGACTTTC. Translation gives CASSHAPGTGVFGANVLTF.

The V gene is TRBV28, the J gene TRBJ1-2, with D tentatively TRBD1 (5 bases). This CDR3 has 14 amino acids. Looked up from germline, CDR1 is MDHEN and CDR2 is SYDVKM. V lost 3 bases and J 5 bases, leaving 13 bases between the germline ends. CDR3 in amino acids: CASSLEGRWYGYTF. Here the CDR3 DNA reads TGTGCCAGCAGTTTGGAGGGGCGCTGGTATGGCTACACCTTC.

The chain joins TRBV18 to TRBJ2-7; TRBD2 matches 8 bases. With the DNA end fitting TRBJ2-5 better, the J assignment may be wrong. CDR3 length equals 17 residues. Germline assignment: CDR1 KGHSH and CDR2 LQKENI. CDR3: CASSPRGSGGAVETQYF. The CDR3 DNA reads as TGTGCCAGCTCACCACGGGGCAGCGGGGGAGCCGTAGAGACCCAGTACTTC.

The sample holds one count of this clonotype. The chain has TRBV12-3 or TRBV12-4 and TRBJ1-2; D may be TRBD1 (6 bases). There are 13 residues in the CDR3. The ends were cut back, 6 bases at V and 6 bases at J, with 14 bases in the middle. The CDR3 DNA follows: TGTGCCAGCAGCCCTTCAGGGGTCAATGGCTACACCTTC. Translation: CASSPSGVNGYTF.

There are a few counts of this clonotype. In DNA, the CDR3 is TGTGCCACCAGCTACTCAACAACTAATGAAAAACTGTTTTTT. Translation gives CATSYSTTNEKLFF. The chain carries TRBV15 and TRBJ1-4; D is undetermined. CDR3 length: 14 residues. The V gene's germline CDR1 is LNHNV and CDR2 YYDKDF (reference sequence). V lost 5 bases to trimming and J lost 0 bases, with 7 bases between them.

This clonotype was observed a few times. The V call is TRBV20-1, the J call TRBJ1-1; 7 nucleotides agree with TRBD1. The germline CDR1 and CDR2 sequences are DFQATT and SNEGSKA (reference sequence). The CDR3 covers 13 residues. V gave up 5 bases and J gave up 7 bases; unmatched junction bases: 10. The CDR3 nucleotides read TGCAGTGCTTTCCAGACAGGGATGGGTGAAGCTTTCTTT. It yields the protein CSAFQTGMGEAFF.

V usage is TRBV20-1 and J usage is TRBJ2-1, with 13 bases identical to TRBD2. The CDR3 has 18 residues. V lost 2 bases to trimming and J lost 5 bases; unmatched junction nucleotides: 12. CDR1 and CDR2 from the germline V gene are DFQATT and SNEGSKA (reference sequence). As DNA, the CDR3 is TGCAGTGCTAGAAAGACTAGCGGGGGGCCCCTCCTCGACAATGAGCAGTTCTTC. Its translation: CSARKTSGGPLLDNEQFF.

This clonotype came up a few times. This chain links TRBV5-1 with TRBJ2-1; D possibly corresponds to TRBD2 (6 bases). The CDR3 contains 15 residues. CDR1 and CDR2 (germline): SGHRS, YFSETQ. Trimming removed 7 bases at V and 9 bases at J, with 23 bases between. Here the CDR3 DNA reads TGCGCCAGCGGTACTGGGGGGTCCTCCCAGGGTGAGCAGTTCTTC. Translating gives CASGTGGSSQGEQFF.

This chain connects TRBV2 to TRBJ2-1; TRBD2 aligns across 11 bases. The V and J ends lost 7 bases and 3 bases, in that order; junction bases with no gene match: 5. From germline, CDR1 is SNHLY and CDR2 FYNNEI. This CDR3 spans 15 amino acids. The CDR3, as DNA: TGTGCCAGCAATCTAGCGGGGGGAAACTACAATGAGCAGTTCTTC. Translated, it gives CASNLAGGNYNEQFF.

The sample holds a few counts of this clonotype. The chain uses TRBV29-1 and TRBJ2-3; TRBD1 aligns across 9 bases. The CDR3 is 13 amino acids. Germline CDR1 is SQVTM and CDR2 is ANQGSEA. V trimming: 6 bases; J trimming: 7 bases; junction bases outside the gene matches: 8. This CDR3 reads CSVTGTGLYTQYF. The CDR3 DNA sequence: TGCAGCGTGACCGGGACAGGGTTATATACGCAGTATTTT.

This clonotype was seen repeatedly, ten times or more. The V and J genes are TRBV10-3 and TRBJ2-5; TRBD2 matches at 7 bases. V was pared by 2 bases and J by 2 bases, with 2 bases of the junction left unmatched. Germline lookup yields CDR1 ENHRY and CDR2 SYGVKD. The CDR3 extends over 14 amino acids. In DNA, the CDR3 is TGTGCCATCAGTGAGGGGCGGGAGCAAGAGACCCAGTACTTC. Amino acids: CAISEGREQETQYF.

The CDR3, as DNA: TGCAGTGCTAACATCCGGGGGTACGAGCAGTACTTC. It is translated as CSANIRGYEQYF. The gene calls are TRBV20-1 and TRBJ2-7, with a possible D match to TRBD2 (6 bases). The V and J ends lost 4 bases and 4 bases respectively, with 11 bases between them. The germline CDR1 and CDR2 sequences are DFQATT and SNEGSKA (reference sequence). This CDR3 comprises 12 residues.

The CDR3 protein is CASSLTGDGEQYF. CDR3 nucleotide sequence: TGTGCCAGCAGCCTGACAGGGGACGGGGAGCAGTACTTC. V is TRBV28 and J is TRBJ2-7; 8 bases are a match to TRBD1. With V trimmed by 6 bases and J by 7 bases, 8 bases remained unmatched. Germline values: CDR1 MDHEN, CDR2 SYDVKM. The CDR3 loop spans 13 amino acids.

This sequence joins TRBV7-3 and TRBJ2-3; D unresolved. CDR1 SGHTA and CDR2 FQGTGA come from the germline V gene. The CDR3 is 15 residues long. V was trimmed by 1 base and J by 3 bases, leaving 11 bases between them. The CDR3 DNA follows: TGTGCCAGCAGCTTAAATTCTATCGGAACAGATACGCAGTATTTT. Its protein is CASSLNSIGTDTQYF. Drawing the rest from reference TRBV7-3 and TRBJ2-3, the complete variable domain is GAGVSQTPSNKVTEKGKYVELRCDPISGHTALYWYRQSLGQGPEFLIYFQGTGAADDSGLPNDRFFAVRPEGSVSTLKIQRTERGDSAVYLCASSLNSIGTDTQYFGPGTRLTVL.